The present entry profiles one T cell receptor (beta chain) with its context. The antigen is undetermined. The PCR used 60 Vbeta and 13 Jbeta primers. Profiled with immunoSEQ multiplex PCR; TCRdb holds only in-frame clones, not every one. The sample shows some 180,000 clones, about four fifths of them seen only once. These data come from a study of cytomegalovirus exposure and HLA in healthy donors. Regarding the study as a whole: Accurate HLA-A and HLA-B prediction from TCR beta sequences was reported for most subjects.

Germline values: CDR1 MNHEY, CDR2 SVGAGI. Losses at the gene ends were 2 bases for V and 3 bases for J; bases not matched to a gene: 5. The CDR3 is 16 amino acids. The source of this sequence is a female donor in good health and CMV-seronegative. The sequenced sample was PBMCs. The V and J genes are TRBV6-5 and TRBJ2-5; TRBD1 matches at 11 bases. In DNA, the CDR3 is TGTGCCAGCAGTTACGGTTGGACAGGGGGCGAAGAGACCCAGTACTTC. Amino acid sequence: CASSYGWTGGEETQYF.